The source of this T cell receptor (beta chain) is a study of blood T cells in healthy people across ages. Study results and limitations: Naive T cell percentage by flow cytometry tracked strongly with beta diversity. More naive CD4+ cells and higher diversity marked long-lived donors relative to aged donors.

Total RNA extraction produced at least 5 micrograms (per sample) for the study. CDR3 length: 14 residues. Germline CDR1 and CDR2: SGHRS and YFSETQ. The V and J ends lost 7 bases and 1 base respectively, with 14 bases between them. Regarding this clonotype: What it recognizes is unknown.

Using a J-beta primer mix together with a sample-barcoded 5' primer, a second PCR was run for about 6 to 11 cycles. Each cDNA was tagged by a template-switch adaptor containing 12 random nucleotides. TCRdb re-called the 5' RACE reads with MiXCR, one entry per CDR3 protein. The sample yields approximately 320,000 distinct CDR3 sequences, 27% seen once. The sequence was collected from a woman in her 70s in good health. Specimen: blood. The chain recombines TRBV5-1 with TRBJ1-1, with no clear D. The CDR3 reads CASGAGQTNTEAFF. CDR3 nucleotides: TGCGCCAGCGGCGCCGGGCAGACGAACACTGAAGCTTTCTTT.